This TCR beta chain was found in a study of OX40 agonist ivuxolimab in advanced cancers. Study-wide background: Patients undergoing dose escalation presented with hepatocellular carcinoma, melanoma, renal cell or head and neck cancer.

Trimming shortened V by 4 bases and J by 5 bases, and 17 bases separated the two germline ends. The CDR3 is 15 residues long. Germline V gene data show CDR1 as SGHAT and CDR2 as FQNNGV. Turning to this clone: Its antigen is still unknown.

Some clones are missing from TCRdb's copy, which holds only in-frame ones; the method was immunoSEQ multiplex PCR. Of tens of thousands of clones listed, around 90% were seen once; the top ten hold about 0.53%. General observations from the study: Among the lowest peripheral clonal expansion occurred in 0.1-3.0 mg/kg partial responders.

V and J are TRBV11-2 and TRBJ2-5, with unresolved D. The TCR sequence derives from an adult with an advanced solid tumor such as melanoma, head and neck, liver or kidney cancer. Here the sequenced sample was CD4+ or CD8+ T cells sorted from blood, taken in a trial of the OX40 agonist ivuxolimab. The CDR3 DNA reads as TGTGCCAGCAGCTCCCCTTCTCTACCTGGGGAGACCCAGTACTTC. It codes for CASSSPSLPGETQYF.